The TCR beta chain described here comes from a study of graft-versus-host responses after intestinal transplantation (dated by TCRdb to about 2021). Looking at the study overall: The transplants that recipients received were multivisceral, liver-intestinal, or isolated intestinal. A peak of at least 4% donor T cells among recipient peripheral blood mononuclear cells was the definition used for donor T cell macrochimerism. Every recipient was given anti-thymocyte globulin induction, then maintenance tacrolimus and steroids for 2 to 4 years. Alloreactive clones were identified by sequencing pre-transplant mixed lymphocyte reaction products and comparing them with unstimulated pre-transplant donor and recipient T cells. After intestinal transplantation, graft-versus-host and host-versus-graft alloreactive T cell clones in the graft, circulation and bone marrow were tracked using bulk TCR-beta CDR3 sequencing. Of the roughly 26 intestinal transplant recipients enrolled in the cohort, one of whom was a retransplant, a few patients without pretransplant specimens were excluded. Rather than being sequenced by the commercial service, samples from a few later patients were sequenced in-house on an Illumina MiSeq and processed with MiXCR. What the work shows at the level of the full study, not this receptor alone: In the allografts of patients with donor T cell macrochimerism, GvH to HvG T cell clonal ratios were high. Peak levels of circulating GvH clones were associated with declines in HvG clones early after transplant. GvH clones were detected in recipient bone marrow, and some of these GvH clones were observed earlier in ileal mucosa or blood, consistent with an intestinal mucosal origin. The conclusions were limited by the relatively low number and heterogeneity of the intestinal transplant patients.

As encoded in the germline V gene, CDR1 is SGDLS while CDR2 is YYNGEE. V is cut by 7 bases and J by 0 bases, and the space between the germline ends is 12 bases. The CDR3 runs 14 amino acids, cysteine and phenylalanine included. Of the read, only the CDR3 DNA is kept; its 42 bases are in frame from base 1. The time point label for this specimen denotes: cells obtained before transplantation from donor or recipient. CD3+CD4+ and CD3+CD8+ populations were FACS-sorted from unstimulated pre-transplant donor and recipient cells taken from spleen or lymph nodes. Comment on this clone: Its antigen is unknown. The input lacks base qualities; no much larger clone sits a single base away.

The library was generated by the immunoSEQ multiplex PCR assay. For most patients, genomic DNA was isolated using the Qiagen DNeasy Blood and Tissue Kit and was shipped frozen to Adaptive Biotechnologies for TCR sequencing. High-throughput TCR-beta CDR3 sequencing of genomic DNA from most patients was performed by Adaptive Biotechnologies. Turning to the authors' computational methods: TCR sequencing data were retrieved from Adaptive's ImmunoSEQ software for roughly 20 patients, whereas three other patients were processed with MiXCR and VDJtools. To correct CD4 versus CD8 sorting errors, sequences present in both subsets at a frequency ratio below 5:1 were removed. CDR3 nucleotide sequences shared between donor and recipient were removed because their origin could not be assigned. At least 2-fold expansion over unstimulated cells and a minimum CFSE-low frequency of 0.002% (template counts) or 0.001% (read counts) were required for clones to be classified as alloreactive. A clone was considered mappable if detected in the sequenced pre-transplant spleen, lymph node, or MLR CFSE-low populations of the donor or recipient. Cumulative frequency of alloreactive clones was calculated as a percentage of all sequences weighted by copy number. TCRdb took this table from immuneACCESS and kept in-frame rearrangements with V and J called. Such tables lack part of the clones; where checked against another copy, unresolved V genes explain under half of the gap, and the rest is unexplained. For V, J and clone size, that table is used; D and trimming come from the DNA. For this sample there are 150,000 or so clones; 80% to 95% appear just once. Of the sample, about 0.2% is held by the ten largest clones.

This material consisted of unstimulated CD4+ T cells sorted from spleen or lymph node cells, taken before intestinal transplant. This clonotype was sampled from a human donor who received an intestinal transplant. The rearrangement combines TRBV9 with TRBJ2-3; the D segment could be TRBD2, given 5 matching bases. The sequenced DNA: TGTGCCAGCGCCGAACGGGGTAGCACAGATACGCAGTATTTT. Its protein is CASAERGSTDTQYF. The full variable domain, with segments outside the CDR3 supplied by the reference TRBV9 and TRBJ2-3 proteins, appears as DSGVTQTPKHLITATGQRVTLRCSPRSGDLSVYWYQQSLDQGLQFLIQYYNGEERAKGNILERFSAQQFPDLHSELNLSSLELGDSALYFCASAERGSTDTQYFGPGTRLTVL.